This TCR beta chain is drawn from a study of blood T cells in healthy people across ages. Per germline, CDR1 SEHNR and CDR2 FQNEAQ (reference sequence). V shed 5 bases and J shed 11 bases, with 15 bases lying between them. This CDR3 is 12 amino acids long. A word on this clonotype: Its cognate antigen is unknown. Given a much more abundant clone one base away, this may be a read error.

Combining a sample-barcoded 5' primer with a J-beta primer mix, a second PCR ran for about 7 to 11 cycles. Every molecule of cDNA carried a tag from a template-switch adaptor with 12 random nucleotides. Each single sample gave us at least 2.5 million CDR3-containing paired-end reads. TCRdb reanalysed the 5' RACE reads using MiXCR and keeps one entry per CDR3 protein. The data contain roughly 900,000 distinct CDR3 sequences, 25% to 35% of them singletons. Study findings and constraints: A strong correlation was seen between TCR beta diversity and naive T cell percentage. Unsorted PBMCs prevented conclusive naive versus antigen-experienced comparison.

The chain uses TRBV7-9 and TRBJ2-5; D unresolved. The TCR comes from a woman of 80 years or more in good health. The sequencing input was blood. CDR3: CASSRDWNEQYF. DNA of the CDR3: TGTGCCAGCAGCAGAGATTGGAATGAGCAGTACTTC.